This section outlines one T cell receptor beta chain sequence together with its context. Its antigen is unknown. No qualities accompany the bases; no much larger clone lies one base away. The sample belongs to a study of CD8 T cells in Susac syndrome (dated by TCRdb to the late 2010s). Describing the broader study: Among the Susac syndrome patients who were sequenced, clinically active disease was present in six and clinical remission was observed in eight or nine. At blood withdrawal, Susac syndrome patients were therapy-naive, treated with corticosteroids (with IVIg additionally given to some), or treated with IVIg alone. Whether CD8+ T cell activation and differentiation in Susac syndrome was antigen driven was tested using repertoire sequencing. Overall study results and their limits: No clonal expansion was detected in the CD4+ T cell repertoire of Susac syndrome patients. The number of individuals in the TCR sequencing and HLA analysis was recognized as being relatively small.

RNA was extracted using the RNeasy kit, and roughly 0.5 to 1 microgram was reverse transcribed with random hexamers. TCR beta CDR3 regions were amplified with the immunoSEQ multiplex PCR assay covering 54 Vbeta and 13 Jbeta segments. PCR amplification bias was corrected using a synthetic template baseline for primer optimization and computational correction. As for the authors' bioinformatics: Reads were annotated to V, D and J genes per IMGT and analyzed with immunoSEQ Analyzer, keeping only productive sequences. To calculate clonality, Shannon entropy was normalized by log2 of the number of productive unique sequences and then subtracted from one. Public and private clones were assessed among the 100 most prevalent clones of each patient and control. Clones were defined as Susac-specific if absent from the healthy and MS cohorts, from around 1,000 published viral clones and from other ImmuneACCESS disease sequences. TCRdb passed the public sequencing reads through fastp at Q25 and MiXCR, retaining productive beta sequences. Merged by CDR3 protein, the rows form single entries marked with the most common genes and DNA. The authors' filters were not applied to this entry. The sample contains over 150,000 distinct CDR3 sequences, roughly 95% of them found a single time. Clones ranked in the top ten supply around 0.12% of the sample.

The germline V gene encodes CDR1 MNHEY and CDR2 SVGAGI. The CDR3 has 14 amino acids, counting the end cysteine and phenylalanine. Left in the record is the CDR3 DNA by itself, 42 bases read in frame from the first base. V trim: 4 bases; J trim: 1 base; unmatched bases: 3. Peripheral blood CD8+ and CD4+ T cells from healthy donors, Susac syndrome patients and multiple sclerosis patients were profiled by high-throughput TCR beta sequencing. Recently defined diagnostic criteria for definite or probable disease were met by the Susac syndrome patients. Bulk CD8+ and CD4+ T cells were purified magnetically by negative isolation, whereas CD8+ TEMRA cells were enriched by FACS. Blood was collected in EDTA tubes and processed within 24 hours, with PBMCs isolated through density gradient centrifugation. PBMCs intended for TCR sequencing were cryopreserved in liquid nitrogen and were subsequently thawed in a 37 degrees C water bath. The sorted or isolated CD4+, CD8+ and CD8+ TEMRA cells had a purity of 90% or higher.

The receptor's source is a human donor with Susac syndrome. Sequenced: CD4+ T cells from PBMCs. The chain employs TRBV6-5 and TRBJ1-1; 7 bases in the junction line up with TRBD1. The nucleotides read TGTGCCAGCAGTTCCGGGACAGCGAACACTGAAGCTTTCTTT. It encodes CASSSGTANTEAFF.